Listed below are T cell receptor beta chains from one sample, sequenced in a study of blood T cells in healthy people across ages. TCRdb re-derived calls from the 5' RACE reads in MiXCR, one entry per CDR3 protein. Of fewer than 2 million distinct CDR3 sequences in the sample, 39% were seen once. The sample taken for sequencing was blood. These receptors came from a human donor in good health. CDR3s include the opening cysteine and the closing phenylalanine or tryptophan. D genes are given only for firm matches. A row's size may be missing; if present it is once, few, many or a size class.

CASSSRVDGYTF	TGTGCCAGCAGCTCCAGGGTGGATGGCTACACCTTC	12	TRBV7-2	NA	NA	TRBJ1-2
CASSSFGKAVGTQYF	TGTGCCAGCAGCTCCTTCGGCAAAGCGGTAGGTACGCAGTATTTT	15	TRBV7-9	NA	NA	TRBJ2-3
CASSFNTGFLDTQYF	TGTGCCAGCAGTTTCAACACAGGTTTCCTGGATACGCAGTATTTT	15	TRBV12-3/TRBV12-4	few	NA	TRBJ2-3
CASSLGTLRTEAFF	TGTGCCAGCAGTTTAGGAACTCTGAGGACTGAAGCTTTCTTT	14	TRBV12-3/TRBV12-4	few	NA	TRBJ1-1
CASSQTTNTEAFF	TGCGCCAGCAGCCAGACAACGAACACTGAAGCTTTCTTT	13	TRBV5-1	NA	NA	TRBJ1-1
CASSYGEHTEAFF	TGTGCCAGCAGTTATGGGGAACACACTGAAGCTTTCTTT	13	TRBV6-5	once	NA	TRBJ1-1
CASSPRDSLNTQYF	TGCGCCAGCAGCCCCCGGGACTCCCTGAATACGCAGTATTTT	14	TRBV4-1	NA	NA	TRBJ2-3
CASSFSGTRSGEQYF	TGTGCCAGCAGTTTTTCCGGGACTAGGTCTGGGGAGCAGTACTTC	15	TRBV28	NA	TRBD2	TRBJ2-5
CASSQEEGFTGGVFGGCTF	TGCGCCAGCAGCCAAGAGGAGGGGTTTACAGGAGGGGTCTTCGGTGGCTGCACCTTC	19	TRBV4-1	NA	NA	TRBJ1-2
CASSPSLYEQYF	TGTGCCAGCAGCCCGTCCCTTTACGAGCAGTACTTC	12	TRBV28	many	NA	TRBJ2-7
CSARVGLGTYNEQFF	TGCAGTGCTAGAGTAGGCCTAGGGACCTACAATGAGCAGTTCTTC	15	TRBV20-1	few	NA	TRBJ2-1
CASSPGRQEYRPGYTF	TGTGCCAGCAGCCCTGGGCGTCAGGAATATAGGCCTGGCTACACCTTC	16	TRBV7-2	once	NA	TRBJ1-2
CSVGPGLLQETQYF	TGCAGCGTCGGCCCGGGACTCCTACAGGAGACCCAGTACTTC	14	TRBV29-1	many	NA	TRBJ2-5
CASSLGQGISYNEQFF	TGTGCCAGCAGCTTGGGACAAGGAATATCCTACAATGAGCAGTTCTTC	16	TRBV5-6	NA	NA	TRBJ2-1
CASSSPGGTQYF	TGTGCCAGCAGTTCACCCGGGGGGACCCAGTACTTC	12	TRBV6-5	many	NA	TRBJ2-5
CASRPPGSNYGYTF	TGTGCCAGCAGGCCCCCAGGGTCTAACTATGGCTACACCTTC	14	TRBV12-3/TRBV12-4	NA	NA	TRBJ1-2
CSARFGGVRQGYTF	TGCAGTGCTAGATTCGGGGGGGTTCGTCAAGGCTACACCTTC	14	TRBV20-1	NA	NA	TRBJ1-2
CASSLTGQAGSPLHF	TGTGCCAGCAGCTTAACGGGACAGGCAGGGTCACCCCTCCACTTT	15	TRBV7-3	NA	TRBD1	TRBJ1-6
CASSLAGGGRKNGYTF	TGTGCCAGCAGCTTAGCAGGCGGGGGGAGGAAGAATGGCTACACCTTC	16	TRBV7-2	few	NA	TRBJ1-2
CASSHAHFNSPLHF	TGTGCCAGCAGCCACGCTCACTTCAATTCACCCCTCCACTTT	14	TRBV7-2	NA	NA	TRBJ1-6
CSATSGTDDVDEQFF	TGCAGTGCTACCTCCGGGACAGACGACGTGGATGAGCAGTTCTTC	15	TRBV20-1	NA	TRBD1	TRBJ2-1
CASSHGGPTDTQYF	TGCGCCAGCAGCCACGGGGGTCCCACAGATACGCAGTATTTT	14	TRBV4-3	few	NA	TRBJ2-3
CASSTRTDEQYF	TGTGCCAGCAGCACTCGGACAGACGAGCAGTACTTC	12	TRBV7-8	NA	NA	TRBJ2-7
CASSRDLSGAQPQHF	TGTGCCAGCAGCCGGGACCTAAGCGGGGCCCAGCCCCAGCATTTT	15	TRBV3-1	NA	NA	TRBJ1-5
CASSLQRVRDEKRFF	TGTGCCAGCAGCCTCCAGAGGGTGCGGGATGAAAAACGGTTTTTT	15	TRBV7-2	NA	NA	TRBJ1-4
CAGRAASGNTIYF	TGTGCCGGCCGGGCAGCGTCTGGAAACACCATATATTTT	13	TRBV18	NA	NA	TRBJ1-3
CSAEGTGWSDTQYF	TGCAGTGCTGAGGGGACAGGGTGGTCGGATACGCAGTATTTT	14	TRBV20-1	few	TRBD1	TRBJ2-3
CSARDLNGGTDTQYF	TGCAGTGCTAGAGATCTTAACGGGGGAACAGATACGCAGTATTTT	15	TRBV20-1	NA	NA	TRBJ2-3
CASSQGPGYEQYF	TGCGCCAGCAGCCAAGGACCGGGATACGAGCAGTACTTC	13	TRBV4-1	many	NA	TRBJ2-7
CSARFPQGSETQYF	TGCAGTGCTAGGTTTCCCCAGGGTTCGGAGACCCAGTACTTC	14	TRBV20-1	many	NA	TRBJ2-5
CATSDAVGFQETQYF	TGTGCCACCAGTGATGCGGTCGGATTCCAAGAGACCCAGTACTTC	15	TRBV24-1	few	NA	TRBJ2-5
CASSVERGSETQYF	TGTGCCAGCAGCGTCGAGAGAGGTTCGGAGACCCAGTACTTC	14	TRBV9	NA	NA	TRBJ2-5
CSARDSPGKEQYF	TGCAGTGCTAGAGATTCCCCCGGGAAAGAGCAGTACTTC	13	TRBV20-1	NA	NA	TRBJ2-7
CASSLRPHSNQPQHF	TGTGCCAGCAGTTTAAGGCCGCATAGCAATCAGCCCCAGCATTTT	15	TRBV28	NA	NA	TRBJ1-5
CASSSTGQDTQYF	TGTGCCAGCAGCTCGACAGGACAAGATACGCAGTATTTT	13	TRBV7-9	NA	NA	TRBJ2-3
CASSLGFGGEVETQYF	TGTGCCAGCAGCTTAGGGTTCGGGGGTGAGGTAGAGACCCAGTACTTC	16	TRBV7-8	few	NA	TRBJ2-5
CASSLTPSGGAADTQYF	TGTGCCAGCAGCTTAACCCCTAGCGGGGGGGCAGCAGATACGCAGTATTTT	17	TRBV7-2	NA	TRBD2	TRBJ2-3
CASSLVPGELFF	TGTGCCAGCAGCTTGGTCCCCGGGGAGCTGTTTTTT	12	TRBV5-1	many	NA	TRBJ2-2
CAIGGLAGTSTDTQYF	TGTGCCATCGGTGGACTAGCGGGGACTAGCACAGATACGCAGTATTTT	16	TRBV10-3	few	TRBD2	TRBJ2-3
CAISESVKTQYF	TGTGCCATCAGTGAGTCTGTGAAGACCCAGTACTTC	12	TRBV10-3	few	NA	TRBJ2-5